This TCR beta chain was captured in a study of T cell responses to AZD1222 COVID-19 vaccine. Second-dose recipients at about 4 or about 12 weeks were treated as one pooled group. Some clones are missing from TCRdb's copy, which holds only in-frame ones; the method was immunoSEQ multiplex PCR. This sample yields 75,000 or so clones, of which approximately 89% are seen a single time; around 30% belongs to the top ten. Per the germline V gene, CDR1 is MRHNA and CDR2 is SNTAGT. J lost 12 bases, V lost 0 bases, and 2 bases had no gene match. CDR3 length: 13 amino acids. The chain joins TRBV6-4 to TRBJ2-1; TRBD2 matches at 10 bases. The material sequenced was peripheral blood, taken 28 days after the second AZD1222 dose. The clonotype comes from an adult who received the AZD1222 COVID-19 vaccine. DNA for the CDR3: TGTGCCAGCAGTGACTCGTTAGCGGGAGGGCAGTTCTTC. Translating gives CASSDSLAGGQFF.